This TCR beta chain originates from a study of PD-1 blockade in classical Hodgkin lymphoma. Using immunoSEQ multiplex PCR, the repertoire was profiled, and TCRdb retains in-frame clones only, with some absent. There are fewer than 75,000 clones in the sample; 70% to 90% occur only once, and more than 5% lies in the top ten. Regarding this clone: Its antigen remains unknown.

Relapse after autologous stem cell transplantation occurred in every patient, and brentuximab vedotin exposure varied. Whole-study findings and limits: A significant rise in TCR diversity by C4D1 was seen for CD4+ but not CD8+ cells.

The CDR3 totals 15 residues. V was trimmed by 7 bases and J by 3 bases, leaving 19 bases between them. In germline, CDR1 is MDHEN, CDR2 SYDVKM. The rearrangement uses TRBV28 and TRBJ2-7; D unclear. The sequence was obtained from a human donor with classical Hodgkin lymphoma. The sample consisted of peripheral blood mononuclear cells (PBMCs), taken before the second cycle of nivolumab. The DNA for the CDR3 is TGTGCCAGCAATCCGGGCCACTCTTCCCTCTACGAGCAGTACTTC. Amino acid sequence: CASNPGHSSLYEQYF.